This T cell receptor beta chain was documented in a study of early T cells in non-severe SARS-CoV-2 infection. Background on the study: Whole-blood bulk RNA, unsorted, was sequenced, and chains were unpaired.

About this clonotype: Its antigen is not identified.

Notes on the study in general: The VDJdb matching leaned toward anti-spike CD8 responses and overlooked private and CD4 specificities.

The CDR3 contains 16 residues. V shed 6 bases and J shed 7 bases, with 27 bases lying between them. The germline V gene has CDR1 SQVTM and CDR2 ANQGSEA. Unique molecular identifiers were affixed to single, distinct cDNA molecules. TCRdb reprocessed the 5' RACE reads with MiXCR, giving one entry per CDR3 protein. The data hold about 56,000 distinct CDR3 sequences, with roughly a tenth observed a single time. The sequence was collected from an adult who was a healthcare worker with PCR-confirmed SARS-CoV-2 infection or an uninfected control (not recorded which). The sample consisted of whole blood. This chain links TRBV29-1 with TRBJ1-1; perhaps TRBD1 as D (6 bases). This CDR3 is CSVPGDTRFEGYEAFF. In DNA form, the CDR3 reads TGCAGCGTGCCCGGGGACACTAGATTTGAGGGTTATGAAGCTTTCTTT.